The following is a TCR beta chain sequence with its context. Its antigen is not identified. The sample belongs to a study of CD8+ T cells in alopecia areata. Whole-study context: Those treated were given oral tofacitinib at 5 to 10 mg twice daily. General study results and limits: It was lesional scalp, especially alopecia totalis/universalis, that showed higher clonality than normal scalp.

Peripheral blood, together with lesional scalp punch biopsies, was collected from alopecia areata patients. It was from PBMCs that CD4+ and CD8+ T cells were sorted. This CDR3 spans 14 amino acids. V was pared by 6 bases and J by 0 bases, with 11 bases between. CDR1 is MNHEY and CDR2 is SMNVEV in the germline V gene (reference sequence). cDNA serving as the sequencing template came from extracted, reverse transcribed RNA. Libraries were prepared by immunoSEQ multiplex PCR; TCRdb keeps only in-frame clonotypes and omits some of them. The sample records 150,000 or so clones, more than 75% being singletons.

The sample consisted of CD8+ T cells sorted from blood, taken at week 0. The chain employs TRBV27 and TRBJ1-1; D may be TRBD1 (5 bases). This TCR derives from a human donor with alopecia areata. CDR3 residues: CASRGGTLNTEAFF. The CDR3 nucleotides are TGTGCCAGCAGAGGTGGGACGCTGAACACTGAAGCTTTCTTT.